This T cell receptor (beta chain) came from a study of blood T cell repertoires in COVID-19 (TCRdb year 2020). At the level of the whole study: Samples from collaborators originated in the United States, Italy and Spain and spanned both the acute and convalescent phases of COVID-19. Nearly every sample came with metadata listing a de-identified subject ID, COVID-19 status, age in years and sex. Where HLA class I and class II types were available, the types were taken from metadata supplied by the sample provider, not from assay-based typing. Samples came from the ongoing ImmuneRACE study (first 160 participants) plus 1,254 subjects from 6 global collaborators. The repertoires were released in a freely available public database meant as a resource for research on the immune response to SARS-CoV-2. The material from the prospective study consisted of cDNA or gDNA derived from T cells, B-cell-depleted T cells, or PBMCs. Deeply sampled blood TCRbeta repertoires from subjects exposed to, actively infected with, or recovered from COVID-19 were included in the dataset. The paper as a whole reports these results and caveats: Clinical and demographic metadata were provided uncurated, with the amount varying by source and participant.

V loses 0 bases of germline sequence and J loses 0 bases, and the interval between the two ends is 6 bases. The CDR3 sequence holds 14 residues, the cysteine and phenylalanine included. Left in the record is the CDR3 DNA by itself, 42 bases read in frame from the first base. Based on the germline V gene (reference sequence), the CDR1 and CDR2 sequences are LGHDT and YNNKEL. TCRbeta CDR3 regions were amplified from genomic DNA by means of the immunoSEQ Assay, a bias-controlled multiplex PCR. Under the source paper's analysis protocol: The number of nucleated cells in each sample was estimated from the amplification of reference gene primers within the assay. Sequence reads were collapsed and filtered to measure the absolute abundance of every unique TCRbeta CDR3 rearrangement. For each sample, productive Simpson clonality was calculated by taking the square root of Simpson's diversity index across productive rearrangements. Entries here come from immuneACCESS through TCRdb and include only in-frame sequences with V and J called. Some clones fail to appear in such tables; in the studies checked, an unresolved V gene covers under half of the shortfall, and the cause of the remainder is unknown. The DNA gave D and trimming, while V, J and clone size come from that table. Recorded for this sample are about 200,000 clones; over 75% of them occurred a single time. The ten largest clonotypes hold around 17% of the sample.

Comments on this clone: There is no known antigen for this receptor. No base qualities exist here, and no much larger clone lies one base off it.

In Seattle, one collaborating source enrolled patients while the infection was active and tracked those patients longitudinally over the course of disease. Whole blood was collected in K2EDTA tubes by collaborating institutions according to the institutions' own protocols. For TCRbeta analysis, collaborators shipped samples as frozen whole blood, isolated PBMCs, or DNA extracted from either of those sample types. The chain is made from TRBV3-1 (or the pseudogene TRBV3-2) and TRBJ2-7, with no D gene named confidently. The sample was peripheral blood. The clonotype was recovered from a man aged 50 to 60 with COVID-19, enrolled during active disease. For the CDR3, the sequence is CASSQDPSSYEQYF. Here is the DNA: TGTGCCAGCAGCCAAGATCCCAGCTCCTACGAGCAGTACTTC.